Shown below are 21 T cell receptor beta chains from a single sample sequenced in a study of blood T cell repertoires in COVID-19. Measured with immunoSEQ multiplex PCR; TCRdb has only the in-frame clones, and not every one. This sample carries over 200,000 clones, about 90% of them seen once, and the ten largest clones take around 0.85%. Sequencing used peripheral blood. Every receptor here comes from a man in his fifties or sixties with COVID-19, enrolled during active disease.

The V and J genes are TRBV5-5 and TRBJ2-5; D might be TRBD2 (6 bases). Looked up from germline, CDR1 is SGHKS and CDR2 is YYEKEE (reference sequence). V was shortened by 4 bases and J by 5 bases, with 15 bases between the two germline ends. The CDR3 contains 14 residues. The CDR3: CASSKLTSRETQYF. CDR3 nucleotides: TGTGCCAGCAGCAAACTTACTAGCCGCGAGACCCAGTACTTC.

The V call is TRBV7-6, the J call TRBJ1-4; D remains unclear. CDR1 is SGHVS, CDR2 FNYEAQ, per germline. The CDR3 has 16 amino acids. V dropped 1 base and J dropped 0 bases, with 9 bases sitting between them. CDR3 sequence reads: CASSLGPITTNEKLFF. Written as DNA, the CDR3 is TGTGCCAGCAGCTTAGGTCCAATCACAACTAATGAAAAACTGTTTTTT.

This chain uses TRBV3-1 (or the pseudogene TRBV3-2) with TRBJ1-4; perhaps TRBD1 as D (5 bases). Germline V gene data show CDR1 as LGHDT and CDR2 as YNNKEL (reference sequence). The germline V and J ends were trimmed by 0 bases and 1 base, with 9 bases remaining between them. This CDR3 contains 16 residues. The CDR3 nucleotides are TGTGCCAGCAGCCAAGATCTAAGGGGAACTAATGAAAAACTGTTTTTT. The encoded protein is CASSQDLRGTNEKLFF.

The chain carries TRBV6-5 and TRBJ2-1, with D possibly matching TRBD1 (6 bases). CDR1 and CDR2 (germline): MNHEY, SVGAGI. The CDR3 has 15 amino acids. Trimming cost V 6 bases and J 0 bases, with 12 bases left between them. The CDR3 loop is CASSRDTFSYNEQFF. In nucleotides, the CDR3 is TGTGCCAGCAGCAGGGACACGTTCTCCTACAATGAGCAGTTCTTC.

This clone was observed a single time. The gene calls are TRBV30 and TRBJ1-5; D call uncertain. The germline gives CDR1 GTSNPN, CDR2 SVGIG (reference sequence). Trimming removed 1 base from V and 7 bases from J, with 8 bases in between. The CDR3 loop spans 12 amino acids. The CDR3 is CAWSADMQPQHF. In nucleotides, the CDR3 is TGTGCCTGGAGTGCAGACATGCAGCCCCAGCATTTT.

The CDR3 nucleotides are TGTGCCACCAGTGCCGACCCTCGGGGTAGCGGGTCTTACACCGGGGAGCTGTTTTTT. This codes for CATSADPRGSGSYTGELFF. The V gene is TRBV24-1, the J gene TRBJ2-2; the match to TRBD2 covers 7 bases. J was trimmed by 3 bases and V by 5 bases; bases with no gene match: 17. CDR1 is KGHDR, CDR2 SFDVKD, per germline. The CDR3 is 19 amino acids.

This clone was counted a single time. The gene calls are TRBV6-2 or TRBV6-3 and TRBJ2-5, with D uncertain. Trimming shortened V by 3 bases and J by 5 bases, and 16 bases separated the two germline ends. The CDR3 is made up of 15 amino acids. Germline lookup yields CDR1 MNHEY and CDR2 SVGEGT. The CDR3 reads CASSYTPRLVETQYF. As DNA, the CDR3 is TGTGCCAGCAGTTATACTCCGAGGTTGGTGGAGACCCAGTACTTC.

This clone was detected once. This chain joins TRBV11-3 and TRBJ2-2, with TRBD1 matching over 12 bases. With V trimmed by 6 bases and J by 6 bases, 5 bases remained unmatched. The CDR3 runs to 15 residues. Germline-derived CDR1 and CDR2 are SGHNT and YENEEA. CDR3 in DNA: TGTGCCAGCAGTCCGGGACAGGGGGCGGCCGGGGAGCTGTTTTTT. Its translation: CASSPGQGAAGELFF.

This chain connects TRBV9 to TRBJ1-6; D not resolved. This CDR3 is built from 14 residues. Germline assignment: CDR1 SGDLS and CDR2 YYNGEE. Trimming left V 6 bases short and J 3 bases short, with 10 bases between. CDR3 nucleotides: TGTGCCAGCACGACCGGGAGCTATAATTCACCCCTCCACTTT. It translates to CASTTGSYNSPLHF.

This rearrangement joins TRBV5-4 to TRBJ1-1, with D unresolved. Trimming cost V 4 bases and J 8 bases, with 15 bases left between them. This CDR3 region has 13 residues. The germline gives CDR1 SGHNT, CDR2 YYREEE (reference sequence). CDR3 nucleotide sequence: TGTGCCAGCAGCCGGGAGCCCGCGGTGGAAGCTTTCTTT. Amino acid sequence: CASSREPAVEAFF.

The chain joins TRBV7-8 to TRBJ1-2; perhaps TRBD1 as D (5 bases). Looked up from germline, CDR1 is SGHVS and CDR2 is FQNEAQ. The V gene lost 5 bases and the J gene lost 1 base, with 11 bases spanning the gap. The CDR3 runs to 14 residues. The CDR3 region has the DNA TGTGCCAGCAGCCCGGGGGGTTTTAACTATGGCTACACCTTC. It is translated as CASSPGGFNYGYTF.

The rearrangement joins TRBV19 to TRBJ1-1; 10 bases align to TRBD1. The V gene end was trimmed by 6 bases and the J gene end by 6 bases; junction bases not matched to a gene: 1. Germline lookup yields CDR1 LNHDA and CDR2 SQIVND (reference sequence). The CDR3 contains 12 residues. The CDR3, as DNA: TGTGCCAGTAGGACAGGGGGCTCTGAAGCTTTCTTT. Translated: CASRTGGSEAFF.

The chain is built from TRBV2 and TRBJ1-1; D might be TRBD1 (5 bases). This CDR3 is built from 13 residues. Trimming took 1 base from V and 10 from J, leaving 13 bases between them. The germline V gene has CDR1 SNHLY and CDR2 FYNNEI. The CDR3 coding sequence is TGTGCCAGCAGTGAAGTATCGGGGGGGACAGCTTTCTTT. Translation: CASSEVSGGTAFF.

A word on this clone: At the DNA level, this CDR3 is encoded by other sequences in the same sample as well. The DNA for the CDR3 is TGTGCCAGCAGCTTAACCGGTGGCACAGATACGCAGTATTTT. As protein: CASSLTGGTDTQYF. The rearrangement uses TRBV7-9 and TRBJ2-3; no firm D call. The germline V gene encodes CDR1 SEHNR and CDR2 FQNEAQ (reference sequence). The CDR3 contains 14 residues. V was pared by 2 bases and J by 1 base, with 7 bases between.

This chain links TRBV18 with TRBJ2-7; D may be TRBD1 (5 bases). The ends were cut back, 2 bases at V and 2 bases at J, with 13 bases in the middle. CDR1 is KGHSH, CDR2 LQKENI, per germline. The CDR3 extends over 15 amino acids. CDR3 sequence reads: CASSPGAAGPYEQYF. The CDR3 nucleotides are TGTGCCAGCTCACCAGGGGCGGCAGGTCCCTACGAGCAGTACTTC.

V gene TRBV7-2 combines with J gene TRBJ2-1, with 9 positions matching TRBD2. Germline V gene sequence: CDR1 SGHTA, CDR2 FQGNSA. The ends lost 5 bases at V and 7 bases at J; junction bases unmatched: 6. The CDR3 contains 14 residues. The CDR3, as DNA: TGTGCCAGCAGCGCGGGGGGGCTGTGGAATGAGCAGTTCTTC. This sequence encodes CASSAGGLWNEQFF. The whole variable domain, remainder taken from reference TRBV7-2 and TRBJ2-1, is GAGVSQSPSNKVTEKGKDVELRCDPISGHTALYWYRQSLGQGLEFLIYFQGNSAPDKSGLPSDRFSAERTGGSVSTLTIQRTQQEDSAVYLCASSAGGLWNEQFFGPGTRLTVL.

In its sample, this clone was seen once. V is TRBV11-1 and J is TRBJ1-1; D perhaps matches TRBD1 (5 bases). The CDR3 loop spans 15 amino acids. V was cut by 5 bases and J by 0 bases, with 13 bases left in between. Per germline, CDR1 SGHAT and CDR2 FQDESV (reference sequence). The CDR3 DNA follows: TGTGCCAGCAGCCCCTCAGCAGGGATGAACACTGAAGCTTTCTTT. It is translated as CASSPSAGMNTEAFF.

V and J are TRBV18 and TRBJ1-2, with TRBD1 identical over 7 bases. V shed 0 bases, J shed 1 base, and the junction held 5 bases outside the gene matches. There are 16 residues in the CDR3. Per the germline V gene, CDR1 is KGHSH and CDR2 is LQKENI. CDR3 sequence (DNA): TGTGCCAGCTCACCACCTTCGACAGGGAATAACTATGGCTACACCTTC. This codes for CASSPPSTGNNYGYTF.

This clone was detected a few times. This sample includes further DNA sequences coding for the same CDR3. The chain couples TRBV6-1 to TRBJ1-5; D may be TRBD1 (6 bases). The CDR3 is made up of 14 amino acids. Trimming pared 3 bases from V and 2 bases from J, leaving 8 bases between. CDR1 is MNHNS, CDR2 SASEGT, per germline. The CDR3 reads CASSDSGGNQPQHF. The CDR3 DNA reads as TGTGCCAGCAGTGATTCAGGGGGCAATCAGCCCCAGCATTTT.

This clone showed up just once. CDR3 sequence (DNA): TGTGCCAGCAGCGAATACATTGGCTACACCTTC. This codes for CASSEYIGYTF. This chain connects TRBV7-9 to TRBJ1-2, with D uncertain. The CDR3 sequence is 11 residues long. Germline CDR1 reads SEHNR; CDR2 reads FQNEAQ (reference sequence). Deletions cut 5 bases from V and 7 bases from J, with 8 bases between.

This clone has just one count. This rearrangement joins TRBV7-2 to TRBJ2-1, with 9 bases that match TRBD2. V was pared by 1 base and J by 9 bases, with 13 bases of the junction left unmatched. The CDR3 contains 17 residues. Germline CDR1 and CDR2: SGHTA and FQGNSA. The CDR3 loop is CASSLEPAGGPGGEQFF. CDR3 nucleotide sequence: TGTGCCAGCAGCTTAGAGCCGGCGGGAGGGCCTGGTGGTGAGCAGTTCTTC.